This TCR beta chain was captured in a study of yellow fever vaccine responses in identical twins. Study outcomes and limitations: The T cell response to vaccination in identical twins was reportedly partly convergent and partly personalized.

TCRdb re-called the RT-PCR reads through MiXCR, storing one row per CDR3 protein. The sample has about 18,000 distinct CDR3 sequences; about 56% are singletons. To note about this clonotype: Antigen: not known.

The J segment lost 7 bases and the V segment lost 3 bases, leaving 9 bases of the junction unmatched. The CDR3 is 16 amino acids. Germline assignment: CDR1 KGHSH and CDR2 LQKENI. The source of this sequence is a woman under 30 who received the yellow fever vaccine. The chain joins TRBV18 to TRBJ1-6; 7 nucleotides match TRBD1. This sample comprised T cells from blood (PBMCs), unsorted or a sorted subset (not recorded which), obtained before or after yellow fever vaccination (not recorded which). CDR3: CASSPLNRGANSPLHF. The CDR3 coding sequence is TGTGCCAGCTCACCCCTCAACAGGGGAGCGAATTCACCCCTCCACTTT.